The rows below give T cell receptor beta chains drawn from one sample of a study of blood T cell repertoires in COVID-19. Generated by immunoSEQ multiplex PCR, the TCRdb table keeps only in-frame clones and is missing some. The sample holds approximately 440,000 clones, 90% seen once. Sequences were obtained from PBMCs or T cells enriched from blood (not recorded which). The source of these receptors is a man younger than 35 who had recovered from COVID-19. Each CDR3 is given with its conserved first and last residue. D genes are given only for firm matches. Clone size is not always given. Where it is, it says once, few, many or a class for expanded clones.

clone size | J gene | V gene | D gene | CDR3 protein | CDR3 DNA
- | TRBJ2-3 | TRBV9 | TRBD2 | CASSGAEGSGQLTDTQYF | TGTGCCAGCAGCGGGGCGGAGGGTAGCGGGCAACTCACAGATACGCAGTATTTT
- | TRBJ1-2 | TRBV11-3 | TRBD1 | CARPPGQGYGYTF | TGTGCCAGGCCGCCGGGACAGGGGTATGGCTACACCTTC
- | TRBJ2-2 | TRBV7-9 | - | CASSPPSGDTGELFF | TGTGCCAGCAGCCCACCGTCCGGGGACACCGGGGAGCTGTTTTTT
- | TRBJ2-5 | TRBV6-5 | - | CASSYWGQSPEETQYF | TGTGCCAGCAGTTACTGGGGACAAAGTCCGGAGGAGACCCAGTACTTC
- | TRBJ1-5 | TRBV15 | - | CATSRFAGGRGNQPQHF | TGTGCCACCAGCAGGTTCGCGGGGGGCCGGGGGAATCAGCCCCAGCATTTT
once | TRBJ1-2 | TRBV29-1 | - | CSVEEAGLNYGYTF | TGCAGCGTTGAAGAGGCAGGTCTAAACTATGGCTACACCTTC
- | TRBJ1-2 | TRBV3-1/TRBV3-2 | TRBD1 | CASSNLDRGIDYGYTF | TGTGCCAGCAGCAACTTGGACAGGGGAATAGACTATGGCTACACCTTC
- | TRBJ2-7 | TRBV28 | TRBD1 | CASRRDRLEQYF | TGTGCCAGCAGGAGGGACAGGCTAGAGCAGTACTTC
- | TRBJ1-1 | TRBV5-1 | - | CASSMDRDTEAFF | TGCGCCAGCTCCATGGACAGAGACACTGAAGCTTTCTTT
once | TRBJ1-1 | TRBV2 | - | CASSQGMNTEAFF | TGTGCCAGCAGTCAGGGTATGAACACTGAAGCTTTCTTT
- | TRBJ1-6 | TRBV27 | - | CASSLTFYNSPLHF | TGTGCCAGCAGTTTGACATTTTATAATTCACCCCTCCACTTT
- | TRBJ1-3 | TRBV6-1 | - | CASSEAVLSGGNTIYF | TGTGCCAGCAGTGAAGCAGTCCTGAGCGGTGGAAACACCATATATTTT
- | TRBJ1-1 | TRBV5-1 | - | CASSLYIRGLNTEAFF | TGCGCCAGCAGCTTGTATATCAGGGGACTAAACACTGAAGCTTTCTTT
- | TRBJ1-1 | TRBV29-1 | - | CSVEGGHDWTEAFF | TGCAGCGTTGAAGGGGGACATGACTGGACTGAAGCTTTCTTT
once | TRBJ2-2 | TRBV29-1 | TRBD2 | CSVWSGVNTGELFF | TGCAGCGTTTGGAGCGGGGTGAACACCGGGGAGCTGTTTTTT
- | TRBJ2-2 | TRBV19 | TRBD2 | CASLLGAGGPGTGELFF | TGTGCCAGTCTGCTGGGGGCGGGAGGGCCGGGCACCGGGGAGCTGTTTTTT
- | TRBJ2-7 | TRBV5-4 | TRBD2 | CASSLGTSGILEQYF | TGTGCCAGCAGCTTGGGGACTAGCGGGATTCTCGAGCAGTACTTC
- | TRBJ1-2 | TRBV7-2 | - | CASSRNRVNF | TGTGCCAGCAGCAGAAACAGGGTGAACTTC
- | TRBJ1-6 | TRBV14 | - | CASSQVNRSSYNSPLHF | TGTGCCAGCAGCCAAGTAAACAGGAGCTCCTATAATTCACCCCTCCACTTT
- | TRBJ1-2 | TRBV18 | TRBD1 | CASSPRDSMGQFYGYTF | TGTGCCAGCTCACCACGCGACTCTATGGGACAGTTCTATGGCTACACCTTC
- | TRBJ1-2 | TRBV29-1 | - | CSAANSNYGYTF | TGCAGCGCCGCAAACTCAAACTATGGCTACACCTTC
- | TRBJ2-7 | TRBV28 | TRBD2 | CASRSLAGVGEQYF | TGTGCCAGCAGGTCACTAGCGGGAGTAGGCGAGCAGTACTTC
- | TRBJ1-2 | TRBV6-1 | - | CASSETPGYGGYTF | TGTGCCAGCAGTGAAACTCCCGGGTATGGAGGCTACACCTTC
- | TRBJ2-5 | TRBV3-1/TRBV3-2 | TRBD2 | CASSLGGTGGTETQYF | TGTGCCAGCAGCCTTGGGGGTACGGGGGGAACTGAGACCCAGTACTTC
- | TRBJ2-5 | TRBV9 | - | CASSVDPGGQETQYF | TGTGCCAGCAGCGTAGATCCAGGCGGGCAAGAGACCCAGTACTTC
- | TRBJ1-5 | TRBV3-1/TRBV3-2 | - | CASSQDSGSNQPQHF | TGTGCCAGCAGCCAAGATTCAGGGTCCAATCAGCCCCAGCATTTT
- | TRBJ2-2 | TRBV12-3/TRBV12-4 | - | CASSPSEAGELFF | TGTGCCAGCAGCCCGAGTGAGGCCGGGGAGCTGTTTTTT
- | TRBJ1-2 | TRBV2 | - | CASSVSGVGSYGYTF | TGTGCCAGCAGTGTTTCGGGGGTCGGCAGCTATGGCTACACCTTC
once | TRBJ2-7 | TRBV30 | - | CAWSVTRAEQYF | TGTGCCTGGAGTGTAACTAGAGCAGAGCAGTACTTC
- | TRBJ2-4 | TRBV19 | - | CASSTMEGAGKNIQYF | TGTGCCAGTAGTACCATGGAGGGGGCTGGCAAAAACATTCAGTACTTC
- | TRBJ1-5 | TRBV28 | - | CASSPGLGATQHF | TGTGCCAGCAGCCCGGGCTTAGGGGCGACGCAGCATTTT
- | TRBJ1-1 | TRBV3-1/TRBV3-2 | TRBD1 | CASLLTGVNTEAFF | TGTGCCAGCCTGCTGACAGGGGTGAACACTGAAGCTTTCTTT
once | TRBJ1-2 | TRBV2 | TRBD1 | CASRPGTGINYGYTF | TGTGCCAGCAGGCCCGGGACAGGAATAAACTATGGCTACACCTTC
- | TRBJ2-2 | TRBV7-9 | - | CASSLAQSGVTGELFF | TGTGCCAGCAGCTTAGCGCAATCAGGGGTCACCGGGGAGCTGTTTTTT
- | TRBJ1-2 | TRBV5-1 | TRBD1 | CASSPGQGVRGYTF | TGCGCCAGCAGCCCGGGACAGGGGGTACGCGGCTACACCTTC
once | TRBJ1-5 | TRBV2 | - | CASRIGQGNDWPQHF | TGTGCCAGCAGAATCGGGCAGGGGAATGACTGGCCCCAGCATTTT
- | TRBJ2-7 | TRBV18 | TRBD1 | CASSPGTGLSYEQYF | TGTGCCAGCTCACCGGGGACAGGTTTGTCCTACGAGCAGTACTTC
- | TRBJ1-5 | TRBV27 | - | CASSKQGVSLYGNQPQHF | TGTGCCAGCAGTAAACAGGGCGTGAGCCTGTATGGCAATCAGCCCCAGCATTTT
- | TRBJ1-1 | TRBV3-1/TRBV3-2 | - | CASSQRDTLNTEAFF | TGTGCCAGCAGCCAAAGGGACACCTTGAACACTGAAGCTTTCTTT
- | TRBJ2-7 | TRBV5-1 | - | CASSLSTGDYYEQYF | TGCGCCAGCAGCTTGTCGACGGGTGATTACTACGAGCAGTACTTC
- | TRBJ2-7 | TRBV2 | TRBD1 | CATIDRVLGEQYF | TGTGCCACCATTGACAGGGTTTTAGGCGAGCAGTACTTC
- | TRBJ2-1 | TRBV3-1/TRBV3-2 | TRBD2 | CASSQPSSLAVDYNEQFF | TGTGCCAGCAGCCAACCCTCTAGCCTAGCGGTGGACTACAATGAGCAGTTCTTC
- | TRBJ2-1 | TRBV2 | TRBD2 | CASTEGSGGVNEQFF | TGTGCCAGCACCGAGGGTAGCGGGGGGGTCAATGAGCAGTTCTTC
- | TRBJ1-6 | TRBV2 | - | CASSRGKNYNSPLHF | TGTGCCAGCAGTCGGGGAAAAAATTATAATTCACCCCTCCACTTT
once | TRBJ1-1 | TRBV5-4 | - | CASSLGVDMNTEAFF | TGTGCCAGCAGCTTGGGAGTAGACATGAACACTGAAGCTTTCTTT
- | TRBJ2-7 | TRBV3-1/TRBV3-2 | - | CASSQARLGAPSEQYF | TGTGCCAGCAGCCAAGCAAGACTAGGCGCCCCCAGCGAGCAGTACTTC
- | TRBJ2-2 | TRBV28 | TRBD2 | CASLELRLAGAGELFF | TGTGCCAGCCTCGAATTACGACTAGCGGGAGCCGGGGAGCTGTTTTTT
- | TRBJ1-1 | TRBV29-1 | - | CSVEGDEAFF | TGCAGCGTAGAGGGGGATGAAGCTTTCTTT
- | TRBJ1-2 | TRBV27 | TRBD1 | CASSPDRVNYGYTF | TGTGCCAGCAGCCCGGACAGGGTTAACTATGGCTACACCTTC
- | TRBJ1-2 | TRBV11-2 | - | CASSKDSFWGYTF | TGTGCCAGCAGCAAAGACAGCTTCTGGGGCTACACCTTC
- | TRBJ2-5 | TRBV7-2 | TRBD1 | CASSPRGSEETQYF | TGTGCCAGCAGCCCCAGGGGGAGCGAAGAGACCCAGTACTTC
- | TRBJ2-2 | TRBV18 | - | CASSPLRGDTGELFF | TGTGCCAGCTCACCGCTCAGGGGCGACACCGGGGAGCTGTTTTTT
- | TRBJ1-2 | TRBV6-5 | TRBD1 | CASSSPTGSYGYTF | TGTGCCAGCAGTTCGCCGACAGGGAGCTATGGCTACACCTTC
- | TRBJ1-5 | TRBV29-1 | - | CSFSEGDINQPQHF | TGCAGCTTCTCAGAGGGGGACATAAATCAGCCCCAGCATTTT
- | TRBJ1-2 | TRBV5-1 | - | CASSFGTTYGYTF | TGCGCCAGCAGCTTCGGGACAACCTATGGCTACACCTTC
- | TRBJ2-5 | TRBV5-1 | TRBD2 | CASSLPAGGETQYF | TGCGCCAGCAGCTTGCCAGCGGGAGGGGAGACCCAGTACTTC
once | TRBJ1-1 | TRBV7-9 | - | CASSLAVAGRGNTEAFF | TGTGCCAGCAGCTTAGCGGTCGCAGGGAGGGGGAACACTGAAGCTTTCTTT
- | TRBJ2-2 | TRBV7-9 | TRBD1 | CASSLGRTGDTGELFF | TGTGCCAGCAGCTTAGGGAGGACAGGGGACACCGGGGAGCTGTTTTTT
few | TRBJ1-5 | TRBV18 | TRBD1 | CASSPTGSGQPQHF | TGTGCCAGCTCACCGACAGGGAGCGGCCAGCCCCAGCATTTT